This TCR beta chain appears in the sequencing data of a study of radiation and T cells in renal cell carcinoma. Study information: Nephrectomy followed 15 Gy stereotactic body radiation by 4 weeks.

V was cut by 4 bases and J by 2 bases, with 14 bases left in between. The CDR3 is 15 residues long. Germline-derived CDR1 and CDR2 are SGHTA and FQGNSA. Notes on this clone: The target antigen is unknown.

Noted time point: blood 2 weeks post-SBRT. Indicated treatment: 15 Gy SBRT to primary tumor, nephrectomy 4 weeks later. Blood was sampled at baseline, 2 weeks and 4 weeks after SBRT. The patient's renal cell carcinoma had clear cell pathology. Study-wide results and limits: Top tumor clonotypes rose in blood 2 weeks post-radiation, then contracted.

Some clones are missing from TCRdb's copy, which holds only in-frame ones; the method was immunoSEQ multiplex PCR. The profile covers 150,000 or so clones, with roughly 89% appearing a single time and 10% to 15% taken by the ten largest. The input for sequencing was blood, taken from a patient whose treatment included radiotherapy and nephrectomy. The source is a woman between 45 and 60 years old with renal cell carcinoma. The chain uses TRBV7-2 and TRBJ1-2, with a weak D call TRBD1 (6 bases). The CDR3 nucleotides are TGTGCCAGCAGCTCACGGACAGAATCCAACTATGGCTACACCTTC. This gives the protein CASSSRTESNYGYTF.